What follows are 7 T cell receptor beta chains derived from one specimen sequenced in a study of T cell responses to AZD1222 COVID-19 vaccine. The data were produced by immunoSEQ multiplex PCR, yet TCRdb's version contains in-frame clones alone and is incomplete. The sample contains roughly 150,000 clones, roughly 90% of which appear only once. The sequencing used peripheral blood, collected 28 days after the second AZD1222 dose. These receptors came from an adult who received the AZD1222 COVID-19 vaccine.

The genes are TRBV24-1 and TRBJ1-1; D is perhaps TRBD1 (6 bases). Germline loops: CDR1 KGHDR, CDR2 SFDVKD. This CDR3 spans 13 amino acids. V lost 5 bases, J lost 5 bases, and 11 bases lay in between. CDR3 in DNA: TGTGCCACCAGTGGGGAGAGGGGGACTGAAGCTTTCTTT. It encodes CATSGERGTEAFF.

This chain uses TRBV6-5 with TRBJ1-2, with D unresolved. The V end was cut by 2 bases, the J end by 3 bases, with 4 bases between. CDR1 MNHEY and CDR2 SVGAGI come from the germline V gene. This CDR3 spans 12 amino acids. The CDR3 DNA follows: TGTGCCAGCAGTTACGGTGACTATGGCTACACCTTC. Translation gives CASSYGDYGYTF.

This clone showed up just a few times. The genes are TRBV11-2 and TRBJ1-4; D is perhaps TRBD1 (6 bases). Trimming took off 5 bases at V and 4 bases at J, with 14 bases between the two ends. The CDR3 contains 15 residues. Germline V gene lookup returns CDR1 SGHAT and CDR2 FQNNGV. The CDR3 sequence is CASSVTGLNNEKLFF. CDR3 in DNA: TGTGCCAGCAGCGTAACAGGGCTAAATAATGAAAAACTGTTTTTT.

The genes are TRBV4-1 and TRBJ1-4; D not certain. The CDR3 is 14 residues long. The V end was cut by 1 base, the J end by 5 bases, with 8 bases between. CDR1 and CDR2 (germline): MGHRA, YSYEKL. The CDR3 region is CASSQGQQNEKLFF. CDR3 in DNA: TGCGCCAGCAGCCAAGGGCAGCAAAATGAAAAACTGTTTTTT.

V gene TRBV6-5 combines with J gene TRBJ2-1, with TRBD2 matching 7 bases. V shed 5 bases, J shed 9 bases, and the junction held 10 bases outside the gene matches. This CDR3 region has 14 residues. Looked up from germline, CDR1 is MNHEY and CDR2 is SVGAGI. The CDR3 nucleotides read TGTGCCAGCAGTCCGCGGGACTATAGGGGTGAGCAGTTCTTC. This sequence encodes CASSPRDYRGEQFF.

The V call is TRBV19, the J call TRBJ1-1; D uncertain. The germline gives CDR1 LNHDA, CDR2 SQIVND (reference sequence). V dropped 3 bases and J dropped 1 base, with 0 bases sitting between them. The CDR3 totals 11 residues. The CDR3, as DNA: TGTGCCAGTAGTATGAACACTGAAGCTTTCTTT. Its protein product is CASSMNTEAFF.

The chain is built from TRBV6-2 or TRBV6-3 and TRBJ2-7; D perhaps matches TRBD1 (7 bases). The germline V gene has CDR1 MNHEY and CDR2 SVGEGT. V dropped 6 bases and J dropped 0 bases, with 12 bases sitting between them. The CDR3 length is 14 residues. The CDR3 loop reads CASRPQGGSYEQYF. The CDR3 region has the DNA TGTGCCAGCAGGCCTCAGGGGGGCTCCTACGAGCAGTACTTC.